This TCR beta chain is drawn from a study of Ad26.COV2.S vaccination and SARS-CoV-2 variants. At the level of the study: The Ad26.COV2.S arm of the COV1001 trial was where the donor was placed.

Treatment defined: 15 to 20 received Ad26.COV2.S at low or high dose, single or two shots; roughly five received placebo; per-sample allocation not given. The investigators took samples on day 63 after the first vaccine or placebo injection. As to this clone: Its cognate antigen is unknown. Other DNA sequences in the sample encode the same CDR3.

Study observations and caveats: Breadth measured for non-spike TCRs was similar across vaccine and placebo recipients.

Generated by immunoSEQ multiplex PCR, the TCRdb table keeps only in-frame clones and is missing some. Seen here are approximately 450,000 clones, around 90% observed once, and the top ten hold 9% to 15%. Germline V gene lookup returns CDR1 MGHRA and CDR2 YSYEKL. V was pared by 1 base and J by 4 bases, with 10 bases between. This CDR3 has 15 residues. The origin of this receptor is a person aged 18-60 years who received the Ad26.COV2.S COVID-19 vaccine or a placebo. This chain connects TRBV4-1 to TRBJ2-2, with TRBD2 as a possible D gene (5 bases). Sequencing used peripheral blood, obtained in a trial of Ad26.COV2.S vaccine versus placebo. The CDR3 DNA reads TGCGCCAGCAGCCAAGGACTACGGGGCACCGGGGAGCTGTTTTTT. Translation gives CASSQGLRGTGELFF.